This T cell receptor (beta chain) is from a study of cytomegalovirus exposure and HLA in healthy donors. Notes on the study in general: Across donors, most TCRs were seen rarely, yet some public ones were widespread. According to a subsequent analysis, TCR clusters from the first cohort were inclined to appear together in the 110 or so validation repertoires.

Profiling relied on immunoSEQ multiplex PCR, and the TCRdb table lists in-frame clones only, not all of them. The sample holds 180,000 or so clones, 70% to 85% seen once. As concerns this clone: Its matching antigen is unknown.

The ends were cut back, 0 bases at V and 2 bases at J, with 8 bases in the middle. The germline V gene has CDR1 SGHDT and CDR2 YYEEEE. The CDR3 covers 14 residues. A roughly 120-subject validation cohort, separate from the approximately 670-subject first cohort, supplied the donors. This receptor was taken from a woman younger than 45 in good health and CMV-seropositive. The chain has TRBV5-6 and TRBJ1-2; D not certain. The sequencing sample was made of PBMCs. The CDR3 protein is CASSLGQENYGYTF. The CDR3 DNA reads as TGTGCCAGCAGCTTGGGACAAGAGAACTATGGCTACACCTTC. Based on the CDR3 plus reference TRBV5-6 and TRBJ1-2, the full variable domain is DAGVTQSPTHLIKTRGQQVTLRCSPKSGHDTVSWYQQALGQGPQFIFQYYEEEERQRGNFPDRFSGHQFPNYSSELNVNALLLGDSALYLCASSLGQENYGYTFGSGTRLTVV.